These T cell receptor beta chains were read from a single sample in a study of blood T cell repertoires in COVID-19. Sequencing used immunoSEQ multiplex PCR; TCRdb keeps in-frame clones, though not all of them. There are 330,000 or so clones in the sample; more than 70% occur only once, and over 3.5% lies in the top ten. Material for sequencing was peripheral blood. The receptors shown here come from a woman aged 60-75 years with COVID-19, enrolled during active disease. The CDR3 runs from the conserved cysteine through the conserved F or W. The order of the fields is clone size, D gene, J gene, V gene, CDR3 protein, CDR3 DNA. A D gene is named only where the DNA matches it firmly. The listing skips clone size in some rows; elsewhere it reads once, few, many or a size class.

NA NA TRBJ1-1 TRBV3-1/TRBV3-2 CASSQDPRRQNLKAFF TGTGCCAGCAGCCAAGACCCCAGACGACAGAACCTCAAAGCTTTCTTT
NA TRBD1 TRBJ1-6 TRBV30 CAGTGGTLNSPLHF TGTGCCGGGACAGGGGGTACCCTTAATTCACCCCTCCACTTT
NA NA TRBJ1-2 TRBV5-6 CASSLEGREHGYTF TGTGCCAGCAGCTTGGAGGGCAGGGAACATGGCTACACCTTC
NA NA TRBJ2-7 TRBV25-1 CASSASGLGRYEQYF TGTGCCAGCAGTGCCTCCGGACTGGGCAGGTACGAGCAGTACTTC
NA TRBD1 TRBJ1-2 TRBV7-9 CASQMGQYDYGYTF TGTGCCAGCCAAATGGGACAGTACGACTATGGCTACACCTTC
NA TRBD2 TRBJ2-5 TRBV18 CASSATSEETQYF TGTGCCAGCTCAGCAACTAGCGAAGAGACCCAGTACTTC
NA NA TRBJ1-6 TRBV7-9 CASSLTGVVNSPLHF TGTGCCAGCAGCTTAACAGGAGTCGTCAATTCACCCCTCCACTTT
NA TRBD1 TRBJ1-2 TRBV2 CARAGTGGEGYTF TGTGCCAGGGCCGGGACAGGGGGAGAGGGCTACACCTTC
NA NA TRBJ1-2 TRBV2 CASSATGEYGYTF TGTGCCAGCAGTGCGACAGGCGAATATGGCTACACCTTC
NA TRBD1 TRBJ1-2 TRBV7-3 CASTRGAYGYTF TGTGCCAGCACCAGGGGGGCCTATGGCTACACCTTC
NA NA TRBJ1-1 TRBV7-3 CASSLWGEGTEAFF TGTGCCAGCAGCTTATGGGGGGAAGGGACTGAAGCTTTCTTT
NA NA TRBJ1-2 TRBV7-8 CASSLTGRQGEGYTF TGTGCCAGCAGCTTGACAGGTCGTCAGGGTGAAGGCTACACCTTC
few NA TRBJ1-1 TRBV5-4 CASSLGWGVNTEAFF TGTGCCAGCAGCTTGGGCTGGGGGGTGAACACTGAAGCTTTCTTT
NA TRBD1 TRBJ1-1 TRBV5-1 CASSQGQGGDEAFF TGCGCCAGCAGCCAGGGACAGGGAGGGGACGAAGCTTTCTTT
NA NA TRBJ2-5 TRBV5-1 CASSTGEGAGETQYF TGCGCCAGCAGCACGGGAGAGGGGGCTGGGGAGACCCAGTACTTC
NA TRBD1 TRBJ1-2 TRBV10-3 CAISDPQGVGYGYTF TGTGCCATCAGTGACCCCCAGGGGGTCGGTTATGGCTACACCTTC
NA NA TRBJ1-1 TRBV29-1 CSADRENYMNTEAFF TGCAGCGCCGACCGAGAAAACTATATGAACACTGAAGCTTTCTTT
NA NA TRBJ1-2 TRBV2 CASSESSTGYGYTF TGTGCCAGCAGTGAATCCAGCACGGGGTATGGCTACACCTTC
NA TRBD2 TRBJ2-1 TRBV11-3 CASSLVPGLAGGEQFF TGTGCCAGCAGCTTAGTTCCGGGACTAGCGGGGGGTGAGCAGTTCTTC
NA TRBD1 TRBJ1-2 TRBV9 CASNRDSTNYGYTF TGTGCCAGCAACAGGGACAGTACCAACTATGGCTACACCTTC
NA NA TRBJ1-2 TRBV15 CATSRDQGRVFSYTF TGTGCCACCAGCAGAGACCAGGGGCGGGTCTTTAGCTACACCTTC
NA TRBD1 TRBJ1-1 TRBV7-9 CASSLEQGGAFF TGTGCCAGCAGCTTAGAGCAGGGGGGAGCTTTCTTT
NA NA TRBJ1-1 TRBV6-5 CASSSSWGDTTEAFF TGTGCCAGCAGTTCCTCGTGGGGAGATACCACTGAAGCTTTCTTT
NA NA TRBJ1-1 TRBV27 CASSLSQINTEAFF TGTGCCAGCAGTTTAAGCCAAATCAACACTGAAGCTTTCTTT
NA TRBD1 TRBJ1-6 TRBV27 CASRTRQGNNSPLHF TGTGCCAGCAGAACGCGACAGGGCAATAATTCACCCCTCCACTTT
NA NA TRBJ2-3 TRBV6-5 CAIKGPGGGDTQYF TGTGCCATCAAGGGGCCAGGGGGAGGAGATACGCAGTATTTT
NA TRBD1 TRBJ2-3 TRBV27 CASSYGQGPDTQYF TGTGCCAGCAGTTATGGACAGGGCCCAGATACGCAGTATTTT
NA NA TRBJ2-5 TRBV15 CATSSYGQPQETQYF TGTGCCACCAGCAGCTATGGACAGCCCCAAGAGACCCAGTACTTC
NA NA TRBJ1-5 TRBV9 CASSAGGGTYQPQHF TGTGCCAGCAGCGCCGGGGGGGGGACCTATCAGCCCCAGCATTTT
NA TRBD1 TRBJ1-1 TRBV10-3 CAISDGRSGGLTEAFF TGTGCCATCAGTGACGGGAGGTCAGGGGGCCTGACTGAAGCTTTCTTT
NA TRBD1 TRBJ1-2 TRBV3-1/TRBV3-2 CASSQGGTAWGYTF TGTGCCAGCAGCCAAGGAGGGACAGCCTGGGGCTACACCTTC
many NA TRBJ2-2 TRBV4-1 CASSQESLLVLTGELFF TGCGCCAGCAGCCAAGAGTCACTCCTTGTCCTCACCGGGGAGCTGTTTTTT
NA NA TRBJ1-2 TRBV3-1/TRBV3-2 CASSHTGYGYTF TGTGCCAGCAGCCATACAGGCTATGGCTACACCTTC
NA NA TRBJ1-1 TRBV14 CASSLTGNTEAFF TGTGCCAGCAGCCTGACAGGGAACACTGAAGCTTTCTTT
NA NA TRBJ2-7 TRBV18 CASSPDQQGHEQYF TGTGCCAGCTCACCTGACCAACAGGGACACGAGCAGTACTTC
NA TRBD2 TRBJ2-5 TRBV7-3 CASSPTGLAFQETQYF TGTGCCAGCAGTCCTACGGGACTAGCGTTCCAAGAGACCCAGTACTTC
NA TRBD1 TRBJ2-4 TRBV3-1/TRBV3-2 CASGQGGAKNIQYF TGTGCCAGTGGACAGGGGGGAGCCAAAAACATTCAGTACTTC
NA TRBD1 TRBJ1-4 TRBV5-1 CASSRGQGAKVEKLFF TGCGCCAGCAGCCGGGGACAGGGGGCGAAGGTTGAAAAACTGTTTTTT
NA NA TRBJ2-3 TRBV9 CASSPRQDPTDTQYF TGTGCCAGCAGCCCTCGACAGGACCCCACAGATACGCAGTATTTT
NA TRBD1 TRBJ1-2 TRBV27 CASSPRTGNFYGYTF TGTGCCAGCAGTCCCCGGACAGGAAATTTCTATGGCTACACCTTC
NA TRBD1 TRBJ1-1 TRBV7-3 CASSSGTGDTEAFF TGTGCCAGCAGCTCCGGGACAGGGGACACTGAAGCTTTCTTT
NA NA TRBJ1-6 TRBV5-1 CASSLGEYRDNSPLHF TGCGCCAGCAGCTTGGGAGAATACAGGGATAATTCACCCCTCCACTTT
NA NA TRBJ2-1 TRBV3-1/TRBV3-2 CASSRLRDEQFF TGTGCCAGCAGTCGATTGCGGGATGAGCAGTTCTTC
NA TRBD1 TRBJ2-5 TRBV18 CASSPERTGVGTQYF TGTGCCAGCTCACCCGAAAGGACAGGTGTCGGGACCCAGTACTTC
NA NA TRBJ1-3 TRBV14 CASSQRFSTGNTIYF TGTGCCAGCAGCCAACGGTTTTCAACTGGAAACACCATATATTTT
few NA TRBJ1-6 TRBV7-9 CASSSGDGVGYNSPLHF TGTGCCAGCAGCTCAGGGGACGGAGTCGGCTATAATTCACCCCTCCACTTT
NA NA TRBJ1-4 TRBV2 CASSDVRGIGEKLFF TGTGCCAGCAGTGACGTGCGGGGGATAGGGGAAAAACTGTTTTTT
few NA TRBJ1-3 TRBV28 CASSPTRSSGNTIYF TGTGCCAGCAGCCCGACGAGGAGCTCTGGAAACACCATATATTTT
NA NA TRBJ2-1 TRBV9 CASSVEISSYNEQFF TGTGCCAGCAGCGTAGAGATTAGCTCCTACAATGAGCAGTTCTTC
once NA TRBJ1-5 TRBV18 CASSPSEKAGQPQHF TGTGCCAGCTCACCAAGTGAAAAGGCGGGACAGCCCCAGCATTTT